These 15 T cell receptor beta chains came from one sample sequenced in a study of cytomegalovirus exposure and HLA in healthy donors. Both 60 Vbeta primers and 13 Jbeta primers went into the PCR. Some clones are missing from TCRdb's copy, which holds only in-frame ones; the method was immunoSEQ multiplex PCR. The sample includes 200,000 to 250,000 clones, more than 65% of them seen just once. The specimen was PBMCs. These receptors originate from a man aged 45-65 years in good health and CMV-seronegative.

The V gene is TRBV5-1, the J gene TRBJ2-1; 8 positions match TRBD2. Germline lookup yields CDR1 SGHRS and CDR2 YFSETQ. The CDR3 is 16 residues long. The trim removed 0 bases at V and 5 bases at J, leaving 7 bases unmatched. CDR3 in amino acids: CASSLVGGLVNNEQFF. CDR3 sequence (DNA): TGCGCCAGCAGCTTGGTGGGGGGACTAGTTAACAATGAGCAGTTCTTC.

The V gene is TRBV4-2, the J gene TRBJ2-3; 10 positions agree with TRBD2. The CDR3 consists of 15 residues. The germline V gene has CDR1 LGHNA and CDR2 YNFKEQ. V shed 4 bases, J shed 2 bases, and the junction held 3 bases outside the gene matches. The CDR3 reads CASSPGLATTDTQYF. The CDR3 DNA reads as TGTGCCAGCAGCCCGGGACTAGCGACCACAGATACGCAGTATTTT.

This chain uses TRBV14 with TRBJ2-1, with 10 bases aligning to TRBD2. The germline CDR1 and CDR2 sequences are SGHDN and FVKESK. The V segment lost 4 bases and the J segment 9 bases; nucleotides outside the gene matches: 12. The CDR3 loop spans 16 amino acids. CDR3 DNA sequence: TGTGCCAGCAGCCTCCTGGGCCTAGCGGGAGCAGTTGAGCAGTTCTTC. This gives the protein CASSLLGLAGAVEQFF.

The V gene is TRBV14, the J gene TRBJ2-7; TRBD1 is a possible D gene (6 bases). CDR1 and CDR2 (germline): SGHDN, FVKESK. Deletions cut 5 bases from V and 9 bases from J, with 14 bases between. The CDR3 contains 12 residues. The CDR3, as DNA: TGTGCCAGCAGCGAAAGACAGGCCAGGCAGTACTTC. This codes for CASSERQARQYF.

The chain employs TRBV2 and TRBJ2-7, with 7 bases lining up with TRBD2. Germline V gene sequence: CDR1 SNHLY, CDR2 FYNNEI. V gave up 6 bases and J gave up 7 bases; unmatched junction bases: 15. The CDR3 is 15 residues long. The CDR3 DNA sequence: TGTGCCAGCAGCCACCCTGGAGCGGGACTGGAAGAGCAGTACTTC. Its translation: CASSHPGAGLEEQYF.

This clone was counted once. This CDR3 is CASTTVGELFF. The DNA of the CDR3 is TGTGCCAGCACCACGGTCGGGGAGCTGTTTTTT. J is TRBJ2-2 and V is TRBV7-9, with D unresolved. This CDR3 has 11 residues. V lost 7 bases and J 7 bases, leaving 7 bases between the germline ends. Germline CDR1 is SEHNR and CDR2 is FQNEAQ (reference sequence).

This clone appeared a single time. The rearrangement links TRBV27 to TRBJ2-7; 8 bases are shared with TRBD1. The junction had 21 bases not matched to a gene; V was cut back by 3 bases and J by 5 bases. Germline V gene data show CDR1 as MNHEY and CDR2 as SMNVEV (reference sequence). The CDR3 contains 19 residues. The CDR3 bases are TGTGCCAGCAGTTTGATCGGTATTCCCCTGGACAGGGAGGTCCACGAGCAGTACTTC. It specifies CASSLIGIPLDREVHEQYF.

The sample holds a few counts of this clone. The gene calls are TRBV27 and TRBJ2-5, with TRBD2 identical over 7 bases. Germline V gene lookup returns CDR1 MNHEY and CDR2 SMNVEV (reference sequence). J was trimmed by 4 bases and V by 5 bases; bases with no gene match: 4. The CDR3 contains 13 residues. CDR3 region: CASSSGMVETQYF. Here the CDR3 DNA reads TGTGCCAGCAGTAGCGGGATGGTAGAGACCCAGTACTTC.

The chain carries TRBV7-9 and TRBJ1-4, with D perhaps matching TRBD1 (6 bases). V lost 1 base and J 7 bases, leaving 13 bases between the germline ends. Looked up from germline, CDR1 is SEHNR and CDR2 is FQNEAQ (reference sequence). This CDR3 has 15 residues. The CDR3 region has the DNA TGTGCCAGCAGCTTAGTGACAGGCCGGGGTGAAAAACTGTTTTTT. Residues: CASSLVTGRGEKLFF.

The V call is TRBV5-1, the J call TRBJ2-1, with 9 nucleotides matching TRBD1. Losses at the gene ends were 1 base for V and 9 bases for J; bases not matched to a gene: 8. CDR1 is SGHRS, CDR2 YFSETQ, per germline. The CDR3 consists of 15 residues. The CDR3 loop is CASSLWGQGMTEQFF. Here the CDR3 DNA reads TGCGCCAGCAGCTTGTGGGGACAGGGAATGACTGAGCAGTTCTTC.

The rearrangement links TRBV5-1 to TRBJ2-1; 7 bases align to TRBD2. Germline assignment: CDR1 SGHRS and CDR2 YFSETQ. Germline trimming cut 3 bases from V and 0 bases from J; bases unmatched to any gene: 6. The CDR3 has 16 amino acids. For the CDR3, the DNA is TGCGCCAGCAGCTCCAAGGGCGGGAGCTCCTACAATGAGCAGTTCTTC. Residues: CASSSKGGSSYNEQFF.

This clone was seen just once. The rearrangement joins TRBV10-3 to TRBJ2-5, with TRBD1 matching 10 bases. V shed 4 bases and J 5 bases; nucleotides not matched to a gene: 10. Germline-derived CDR1 and CDR2 are ENHRY and SYGVKD. This CDR3 spans 16 amino acids. The CDR3 sequence: CAISGTRQGAFETQYF. The CDR3, as DNA: TGTGCCATCAGTGGGACCCGACAGGGGGCATTCGAGACCCAGTACTTC.

Written as DNA, the CDR3 is TGTGCCAGCAAACAGGGGTGGAACACTGAAGCTTTCTTT. It codes for CASKQGWNTEAFF. The chain carries TRBV27 and TRBJ1-1; 7 nucleotides line up with TRBD1. J gave up 1 base and V 7 bases, and 3 bases lay outside the gene matches. The V gene's germline CDR1 is MNHEY and CDR2 SMNVEV (reference sequence). This CDR3 contains 13 residues.

The chain has TRBV7-9 and TRBJ1-1; D gene unclear. V lost 3 bases, J lost 4 bases, and 12 bases lay in between. Germline V gene data show CDR1 as SEHNR and CDR2 as FQNEAQ (reference sequence). CDR3 length: 14 residues. CDR3 protein: CASSFNRDGTEAFF. In DNA form, the CDR3 reads TGTGCCAGCAGCTTCAACCGGGATGGCACTGAAGCTTTCTTT.

The V and J genes are TRBV6-1 and TRBJ1-5; D call uncertain. The length of the CDR3 is 15 residues. Per germline, CDR1 MNHNS and CDR2 SASEGT. Deletions cut 4 bases from V and 4 bases from J, with 14 bases between. The CDR3: CASSGFEQPNQPQHF. CDR3 nucleotide sequence: TGTGCCAGCAGTGGGTTCGAACAGCCTAATCAGCCCCAGCATTTT.